The 25 T cell receptor beta chains reported below all come from one sample, sequenced in a study of T cells in Graves' hyperthyroidism and ophthalmopathy (dated by TCRdb to the late 2010s). The protocol used for the library was multiplex PCR. Sequenced on an Illumina HiSeq 2000. The TCR beta CDR3 regions were amplified from the RNA transcripts. The TCR CDR3 was subjected to a first round of RT-PCR using the HTBI primer set and the Qiagen OneStep RT-PCR kit. TCRdb reran the public reads through fastp at Q25 and MiXCR, keeping productive beta chains. CDR3 protein sequences are deduplicated, and each keeps its most common genes and DNA. In all, the sample holds approximately 400,000 distinct CDR3 sequences, and 15% to 19% of those were seen once. The ten largest clones capture 13% to 15% of the sample. The sequencing input was blood. The origin of the receptors is a woman younger than 30 with Graves' hyperthyroidism.

This clonotype has ten or more counts. DNA of the CDR3: TGTGCCAGCAACAGTCGGGCAGGGTTGAGCACTGAAGCTTTCTTT. This codes for CASNSRAGLSTEAFF. The chain joins TRBV2 to TRBJ1-1; D might be TRBD1 (5 bases). The CDR3 is 15 amino acids. Trimming took 7 bases from V and 4 from J, leaving 19 bases between them. Germline V gives CDR1 SNHLY, CDR2 FYNNEI.

The rearrangement joins TRBV20-1 to TRBJ1-5; 9 bases are shared with TRBD1. The CDR3 is made up of 16 amino acids. Trimming cost V 6 bases and J 0 bases; bases outside gene matches: 9. CDR1 is DFQATT and CDR2 is SNEGSKA in the germline V gene (reference sequence). As DNA, the CDR3 is TGCAGTGCCGAACGGACAGGGGTATATAGCAATCAGCCCCAGCATTTT. Its translation is CSAERTGVYSNQPQHF.

CDR3 sequence (DNA): TGCAGCGTGGCCTTATTGAAGAACACTGAAGCTTTCTTT. It specifies CSVALLKNTEAFF. The chain combines TRBV29-1 with TRBJ1-1; D is unresolved. The V gene's germline CDR1 is SQVTM and CDR2 ANQGSEA. This CDR3 contains 13 residues. With 6 bases removed from V and 1 base from J, the gap between germline ends came to 12 bases.

This clonotype was detected ten times or more. The V gene is TRBV11-2, the J gene TRBJ2-7, with 10 bases lining up with TRBD2. This CDR3 has 15 residues. CDR1 and CDR2 from the germline V gene are SGHAT and FQNNGV. V lost 1 base, J lost 5 bases, and 5 bases stayed unmatched. The CDR3 sequence: CASSLVSGRANEQYF. In DNA form, the CDR3 reads TGTGCCAGCAGCTTAGTGAGCGGGAGGGCCAACGAGCAGTACTTC.

This clonotype occurred many times. The rearrangement uses TRBV27 and TRBJ2-5, with D unresolved. Per the germline V gene, CDR1 is MNHEY and CDR2 is SMNVEV (reference sequence). V was trimmed by 5 bases and J by 5 bases, leaving 12 bases between them. The CDR3 is made up of 13 amino acids. The CDR3 nucleotides read TGTGCCAGCAGTCCCCAGATCCACGAGACCCAGTACTTC. It translates to CASSPQIHETQYF.

The chain has TRBV5-8 and TRBJ2-2, with D perhaps matching TRBD1 (5 bases). The CDR3 has 15 residues. Germline CDR1 SGHTS, CDR2 YDEGEE. Between the trimmed V and J ends, which lost 4 bases and 4 bases, there was a span of 14 bases. The CDR3 bases are TGTGCCAGCAGCCGGACACCGACCGTCACCGGGGAGCTGTTTTTT. Its protein is CASSRTPTVTGELFF.

The chain combines TRBV7-9 with TRBJ2-7, with 11 positions matching TRBD1. Germline V gene data show CDR1 as SEHNR and CDR2 as FQNEAQ (reference sequence). V was clipped by 5 bases and J by 2 bases; unmatched bases: 5. The CDR3 is 15 amino acids. In DNA, the CDR3 is TGTGCCAGCAGCGGATGGGACAGGGGGACCTACGAGCAGTACTTC. Translated: CASSGWDRGTYEQYF.

A few counts support this clonotype. The chain couples TRBV5-1 to TRBJ2-3; 13 bases agree with TRBD2. The junction had 14 bases not matched to a gene; V was cut back by 2 bases and J by 2 bases. This CDR3 comprises 20 residues. CDR1 is SGHRS and CDR2 is YFSETQ in the germline V gene. The CDR3 loop is CASSFRTSGGLRDNTDTQYF. The CDR3 coding sequence is TGCGCCAGCAGCTTCCGGACTAGCGGGGGATTGAGGGATAACACAGATACGCAGTATTTT. The variable domain in full, with the rest retrieved from reference TRBV5-1 and TRBJ2-3, is KAGVTQTPRYLIKTRGQQVTLSCSPISGHRSVSWYQQTPGQGLQFLFEYFSETQRNKGNFPGRFSGRQFSNSRSEMNVSTLELGDSALYLCASSFRTSGGLRDNTDTQYFGPGTRLTVL.

This clonotype was counted many times. The V and J genes are TRBV18 and TRBJ2-1, with 12 bases lining up with TRBD2. V lost 6 bases, J lost 4 bases, and 4 bases stayed unmatched. Germline V lookup: CDR1 KGHSH, CDR2 LQKENI. The CDR3 extends over 15 amino acids. CDR3 region: CASSETSGGYNEQFF. CDR3 DNA sequence: TGTGCCAGCTCCGAGACTAGCGGGGGTTACAATGAGCAGTTCTTC.

Many counts were recorded for this clonotype. The chain recombines TRBV20-1 with TRBJ1-1; unclear D gene. This CDR3 has 15 residues. Germline V lookup: CDR1 DFQATT, CDR2 SNEGSKA (reference sequence). The V and J ends lost 0 bases and 0 bases respectively, with 11 bases between them. Here the CDR3 reads CSARDPLAMNTEAFF. Here the CDR3 DNA reads TGCAGTGCTAGAGATCCACTAGCCATGAACACTGAAGCTTTCTTT.

The chain carries TRBV5-1 and TRBJ2-7; TRBD2 matches 8 bases. Germline V gene data show CDR1 as SGHRS and CDR2 as YFSETQ. The CDR3 consists of 16 residues. The J segment lost 0 bases and the V segment lost 2 bases, leaving 7 bases of the junction unmatched. The CDR3 DNA sequence: TGCGCCAGCAGCTTAATACCTAGCGGGCGCTCCTACGAGCAGTACTTC. Residues: CASSLIPSGRSYEQYF.

The genes are TRBV18 and TRBJ2-7; 7 bases line up with TRBD1. Germline CDR1 KGHSH, CDR2 LQKENI. Losses at the gene ends were 3 bases for V and 0 bases for J; bases not matched to a gene: 5. The CDR3 covers 15 residues. For the CDR3, the DNA is TGTGCCAGCTCACCCGACAGGGCTAGCTCCTACGAGCAGTACTTC. Its protein is CASSPDRASSYEQYF.

This clonotype was seen only a few times. The chain has TRBV18 and TRBJ1-1; 7 nucleotides agree with TRBD1. The CDR3 extends over 13 amino acids. Germline assignment: CDR1 KGHSH and CDR2 LQKENI. V was pared by 8 bases and J by 0 bases, with 3 bases of the junction left unmatched. As DNA, the CDR3 is TGTGCCAGCCAAGGACAGGTGAACACTGAAGCTTTCTTT. This codes for CASQGQVNTEAFF.

V and J are TRBV6-5 and TRBJ2-7; TRBD1 is a possible D gene (6 bases). Trimming pared 2 bases from V and 2 bases from J, leaving 16 bases between. Germline V lookup: CDR1 MNHEY, CDR2 SVGAGI. The CDR3 is 16 residues long. CDR3 DNA: TGTGCCAGCAGTTACGGGTTCGACAGGCCCCCCTACGAGCAGTACTTC. Its protein product is CASSYGFDRPPYEQYF.

The sample holds many counts of this clonotype. The chain is built from TRBV7-3 and TRBJ2-7; D possibly corresponds to TRBD2 (6 bases). Germline lookup yields CDR1 SGHTA and CDR2 FQGTGA. The ends were cut back, 5 bases at V and 7 bases at J, with 21 bases in the middle. CDR3 length equals 15 residues. CDR3: CASSLTGTGSIEQYF. CDR3 in DNA: TGTGCCAGCAGCCTGACCGGGACTGGCAGTATTGAGCAGTACTTC.

There are many counts of this clonotype. The V gene is TRBV7-9, the J gene TRBJ2-1; D is uncertain. The V gene's germline CDR1 is SEHNR and CDR2 FQNEAQ (reference sequence). This CDR3 has 15 amino acids. V was shortened by 4 bases and J by 1 base, with 11 bases between the two germline ends. In DNA form, the CDR3 reads TGTGCCAGCAGCTCCAGGCTAATTTCCTACAATGAGCAGTTCTTC. It is translated as CASSSRLISYNEQFF.

The V gene is TRBV6-1, the J gene TRBJ2-1, with 9 bases matching TRBD2. This CDR3 contains 16 residues. The V gene's germline CDR1 is MNHNS and CDR2 SASEGT. With V trimmed by 5 bases and J by 3 bases, 8 bases remained unmatched. This CDR3 is CASSPTSGENYNEQFF. The CDR3 bases are TGTGCCAGCAGTCCGACTAGCGGCGAGAACTACAATGAGCAGTTCTTC.

The chain recombines TRBV4-3 with TRBJ2-1, with 9 positions matching TRBD1. The germline V gene encodes CDR1 LGHNA and CDR2 YSLEER. The CDR3 is 17 amino acids. V trimming: 0 bases; J trimming: 8 bases; junction bases outside the gene matches: 11. The CDR3 loop reads CASSQDSGTGNPYEQFF. Written as DNA, the CDR3 is TGCGCCAGCAGCCAAGATAGTGGGACAGGGAACCCGTATGAGCAGTTCTTC.

The table lists this clonotype with many counts. The chain carries TRBV9 and TRBJ1-4, with 9 positions matching TRBD1. Per germline, CDR1 SGDLS and CDR2 YYNGEE. The CDR3 contains 14 residues. V shed 0 bases, J shed 8 bases, and the junction held 2 bases outside the gene matches. The CDR3 DNA follows: TGTGCCAGCAGCGTAGGGACAGGGGACGAAAAACTGTTTTTT. Amino acid sequence: CASSVGTGDEKLFF. The full variable domain, with the rest looked up from reference TRBV9 and TRBJ1-4, is DSGVTQTPKHLITATGQRVTLRCSPRSGDLSVYWYQQSLDQGLQFLIQYYNGEERAKGNILERFSAQQFPDLHSELNLSSLELGDSALYFCASSVGTGDEKLFFGSGTQLSVL.

Of note for this clonotype: This may come from a read error, since a much larger clone is one base off. This chain links TRBV12-3 or TRBV12-4 with TRBJ2-2, with D unresolved. This CDR3 contains 13 residues. The V gene lost 6 bases and the J gene lost 6 bases, with 11 bases spanning the gap. CDR3 nucleotide sequence: TGTGCCAGCAGGTTCTCCGAAGCCGGGGAGCTGTTTTTT. This encodes CASRFSEAGELFF.

This clonotype was observed at least ten times. This chain connects TRBV6-2 or TRBV6-3 to TRBJ2-7; TRBD2 aligns across 9 bases. Germline V gene data show CDR1 as MNHEY and CDR2 as SVGEGT. The V gene end was trimmed by 6 bases and the J gene end by 4 bases; junction bases not matched to a gene: 10. This CDR3 is 15 amino acids long. The DNA for the CDR3 is TGTGCCAGCAGAGAAAGACTAGCGGAAGGGTACGAGCAGTACTTC. Its protein is CASRERLAEGYEQYF.

The chain has TRBV7-6 and TRBJ2-7, with 8 nucleotides matching TRBD2. Germline loops: CDR1 SGHVS, CDR2 FNYEAQ. CDR3 length: 16 residues. With V trimmed by 3 bases and J by 3 bases, 10 bases remained unmatched. The chain's CDR3 is CASSLRAGGAIYEQYF. The DNA of the CDR3 is TGTGCCAGCAGCTTGAGGGCCGGGGGGGCTATCTACGAGCAGTACTTC.

V gene TRBV25-1 combines with J gene TRBJ1-1; tentatively, D is TRBD1 (5 bases). This CDR3 has 14 residues. The germline V gene has CDR1 MGHDK and CDR2 SYGVNS. Trimming took off 6 bases at V and 8 bases at J, with 19 bases between the two ends. The CDR3 is CASRGTGLWAEAFF. DNA for the CDR3: TGTGCCAGCAGGGGGACTGGTTTGTGGGCAGAAGCTTTCTTT.

This rearrangement joins TRBV7-9 to TRBJ1-4; TRBD1 is a possible D gene (5 bases). This CDR3 is built from 17 residues. The V end lost 4 bases, the J end lost 3 bases, and 18 bases lay between the germline ends. Germline V gene data show CDR1 as SEHNR and CDR2 as FQNEAQ (reference sequence). CDR3 bases: TGTGCCAGCAGCTGGGGACGGCCTCAAACCCCTAATGAAAAACTGTTTTTT. Its translation is CASSWGRPQTPNEKLFF.

This clonotype was observed many times. The rearrangement joins TRBV6-6 to TRBJ1-1, with D uncertain. The ends were cut back, 0 bases at V and 9 bases at J, with 11 bases in the middle. CDR1 is MNHNY and CDR2 is SVGAGI in the germline V gene (reference sequence). CDR3 length equals 13 residues. CDR3 sequence (DNA): TGTGCCAGCAGTTACTCTAGCGAACTTAAAGCTTTCTTT. Translated, it gives CASSYSSELKAFF.